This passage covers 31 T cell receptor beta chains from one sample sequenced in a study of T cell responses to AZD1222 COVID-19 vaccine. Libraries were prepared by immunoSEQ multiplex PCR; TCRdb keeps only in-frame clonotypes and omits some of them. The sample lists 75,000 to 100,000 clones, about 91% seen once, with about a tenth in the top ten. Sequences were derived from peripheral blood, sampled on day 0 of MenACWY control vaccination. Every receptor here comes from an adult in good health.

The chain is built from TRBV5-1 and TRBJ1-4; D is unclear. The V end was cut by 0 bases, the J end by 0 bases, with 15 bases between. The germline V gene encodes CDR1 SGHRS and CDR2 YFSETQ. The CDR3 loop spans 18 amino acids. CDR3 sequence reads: CASSLAGGLLSTNEKLFF. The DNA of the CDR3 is TGCGCCAGCAGCTTGGCCGGAGGCCTACTCTCAACTAATGAAAAACTGTTTTTT.

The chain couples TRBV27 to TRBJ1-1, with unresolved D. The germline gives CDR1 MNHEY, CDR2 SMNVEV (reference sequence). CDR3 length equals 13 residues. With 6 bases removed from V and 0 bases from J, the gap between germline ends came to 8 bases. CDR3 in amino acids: CASSNLLNTEAFF. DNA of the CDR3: TGTGCCAGCAGCAATCTATTGAACACTGAAGCTTTCTTT.

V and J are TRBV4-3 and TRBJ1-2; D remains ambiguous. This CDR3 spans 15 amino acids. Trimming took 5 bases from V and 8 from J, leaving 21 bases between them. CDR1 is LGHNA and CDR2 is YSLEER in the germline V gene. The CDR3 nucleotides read TGCGCCAGCAGCAAGGAATTTCCGGGCGGAGGAGGCTACACCTTC. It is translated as CASSKEFPGGGGYTF.

The CDR3 DNA reads TGTGCCATCGCTCCCACGTCGGGGAGTGAGCAGTTCTTC. It encodes CAIAPTSGSEQFF. J is TRBJ2-1 and V is TRBV10-3, with D tentatively TRBD2 (5 bases). V shed 8 bases and J shed 9 bases, with 17 bases lying between them. Germline lookup yields CDR1 ENHRY and CDR2 SYGVKD. There are 13 residues in the CDR3.

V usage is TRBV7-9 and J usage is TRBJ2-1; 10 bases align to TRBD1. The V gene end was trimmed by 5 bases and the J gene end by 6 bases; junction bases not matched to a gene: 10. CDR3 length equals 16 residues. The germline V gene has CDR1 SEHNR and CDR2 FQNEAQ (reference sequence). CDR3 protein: CASSPQGTGVFNEQFF. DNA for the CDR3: TGTGCCAGCAGCCCCCAGGGGACAGGGGTATTCAATGAGCAGTTCTTC.

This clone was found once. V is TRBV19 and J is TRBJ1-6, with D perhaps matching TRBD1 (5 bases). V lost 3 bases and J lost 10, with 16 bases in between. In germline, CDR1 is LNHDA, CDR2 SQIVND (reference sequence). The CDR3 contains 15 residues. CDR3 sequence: CASSMIRGAGSPLHF. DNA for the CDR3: TGTGCCAGTAGTATGATCCGGGGCGCGGGCTCACCCCTCCACTTT.

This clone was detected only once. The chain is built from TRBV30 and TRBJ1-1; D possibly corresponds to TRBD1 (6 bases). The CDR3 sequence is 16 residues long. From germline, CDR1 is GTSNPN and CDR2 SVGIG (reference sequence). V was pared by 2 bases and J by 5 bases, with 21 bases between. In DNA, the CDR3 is TGTGCCTGGAGTTCGGGGCAGGGGAATTCATTGACTGAAGCTTTCTTT. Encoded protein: CAWSSGQGNSLTEAFF.

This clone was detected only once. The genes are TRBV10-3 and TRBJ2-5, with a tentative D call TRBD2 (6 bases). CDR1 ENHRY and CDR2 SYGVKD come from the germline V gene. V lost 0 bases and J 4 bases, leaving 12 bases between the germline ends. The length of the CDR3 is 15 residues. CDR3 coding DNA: TGTGCCATCAGTGAGTCCTCCGGAGGGTCAGAGACCCAGTACTTC. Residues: CAISESSGGSETQYF.

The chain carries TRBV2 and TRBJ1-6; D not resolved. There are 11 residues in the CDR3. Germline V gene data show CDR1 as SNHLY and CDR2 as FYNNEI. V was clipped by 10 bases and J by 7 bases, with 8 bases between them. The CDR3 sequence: CATQLNSPLHF. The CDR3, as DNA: TGTGCCACGCAATTAAATTCACCCCTCCACTTT.

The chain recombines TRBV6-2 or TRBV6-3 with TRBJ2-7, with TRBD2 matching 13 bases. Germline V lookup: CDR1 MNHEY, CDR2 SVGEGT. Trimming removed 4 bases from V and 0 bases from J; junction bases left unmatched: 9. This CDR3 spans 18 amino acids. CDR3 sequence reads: CASSSRWGTSGASYEQYF. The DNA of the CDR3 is TGTGCCAGCAGTTCACGTTGGGGGACTAGCGGGGCCTCCTACGAGCAGTACTTC.

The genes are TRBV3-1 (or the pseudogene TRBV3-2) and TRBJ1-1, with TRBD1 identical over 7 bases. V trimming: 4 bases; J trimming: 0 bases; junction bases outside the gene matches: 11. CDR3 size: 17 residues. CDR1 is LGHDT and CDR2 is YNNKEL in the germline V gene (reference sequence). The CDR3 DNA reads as TGTGCCAGCAGCCCCACTACGGGACAGTTCATGAACACTGAAGCTTTCTTT. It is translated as CASSPTTGQFMNTEAFF.

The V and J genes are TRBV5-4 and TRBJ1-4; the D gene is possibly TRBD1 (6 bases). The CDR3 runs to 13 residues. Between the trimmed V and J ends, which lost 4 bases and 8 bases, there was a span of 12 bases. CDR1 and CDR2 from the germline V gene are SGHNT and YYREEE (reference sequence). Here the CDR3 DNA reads TGTGCCAGCAGCCTACAGGGAGACGAAAAACTGTTTTTT. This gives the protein CASSLQGDEKLFF.

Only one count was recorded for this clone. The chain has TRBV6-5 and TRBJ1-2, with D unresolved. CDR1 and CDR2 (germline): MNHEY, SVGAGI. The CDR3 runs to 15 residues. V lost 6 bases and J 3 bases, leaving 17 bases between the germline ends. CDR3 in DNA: TGTGCCAGCAGGGAGACCACGTATGGTCACTATGGCTACACCTTC. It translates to CASRETTYGHYGYTF.

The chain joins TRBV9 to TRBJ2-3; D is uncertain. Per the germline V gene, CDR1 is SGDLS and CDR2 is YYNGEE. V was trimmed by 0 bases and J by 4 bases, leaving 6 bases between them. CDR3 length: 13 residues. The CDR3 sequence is CASSVGPADTQYF. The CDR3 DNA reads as TGTGCCAGCAGCGTAGGTCCGGCAGATACGCAGTATTTT.

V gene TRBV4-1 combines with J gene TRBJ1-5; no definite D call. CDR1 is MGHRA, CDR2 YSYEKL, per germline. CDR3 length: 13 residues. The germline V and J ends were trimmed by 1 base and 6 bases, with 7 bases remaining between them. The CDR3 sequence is CASSQGGGQPQHF. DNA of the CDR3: TGCGCCAGCAGCCAAGGAGGCGGTCAGCCCCAGCATTTT.

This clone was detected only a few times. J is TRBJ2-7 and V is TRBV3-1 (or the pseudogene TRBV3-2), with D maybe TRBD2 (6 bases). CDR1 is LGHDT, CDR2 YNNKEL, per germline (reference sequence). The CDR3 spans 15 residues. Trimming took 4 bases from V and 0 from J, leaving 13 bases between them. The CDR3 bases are TGTGCCAGCAGCCCAGGGACTTTCAGCTCCTACGAGCAGTACTTC. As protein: CASSPGTFSSYEQYF.

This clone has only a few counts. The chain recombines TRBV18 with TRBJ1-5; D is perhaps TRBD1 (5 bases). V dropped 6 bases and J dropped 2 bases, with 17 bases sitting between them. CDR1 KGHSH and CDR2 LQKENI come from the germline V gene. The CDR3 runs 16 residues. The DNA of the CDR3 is TGTGCCAGCTCGCTAACGGGGGAAAGTGGCAATCAGCCCCAGCATTTT. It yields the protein CASSLTGESGNQPQHF.

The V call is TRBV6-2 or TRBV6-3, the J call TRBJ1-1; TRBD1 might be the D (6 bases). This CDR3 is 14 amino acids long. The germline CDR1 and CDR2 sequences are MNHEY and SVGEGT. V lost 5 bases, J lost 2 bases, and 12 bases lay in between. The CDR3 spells CASSPQGGNTEAFF. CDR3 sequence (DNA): TGTGCCAGCAGTCCACAGGGCGGTAACACTGAAGCTTTCTTT.

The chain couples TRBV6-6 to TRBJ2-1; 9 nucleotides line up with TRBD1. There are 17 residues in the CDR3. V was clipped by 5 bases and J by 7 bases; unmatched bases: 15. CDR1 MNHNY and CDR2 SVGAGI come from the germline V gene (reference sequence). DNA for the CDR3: TGTGCCAGCAGTCGACTTGCCATGGGACAGGGTTTGAATGAGCAGTTCTTC. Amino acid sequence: CASSRLAMGQGLNEQFF.

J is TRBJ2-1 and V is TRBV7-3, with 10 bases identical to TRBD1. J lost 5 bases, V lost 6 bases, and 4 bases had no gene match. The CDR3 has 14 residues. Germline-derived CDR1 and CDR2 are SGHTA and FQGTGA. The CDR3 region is CASSGTGANNEQFF. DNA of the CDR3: TGTGCCAGCAGTGGGACAGGGGCCAACAATGAGCAGTTCTTC.

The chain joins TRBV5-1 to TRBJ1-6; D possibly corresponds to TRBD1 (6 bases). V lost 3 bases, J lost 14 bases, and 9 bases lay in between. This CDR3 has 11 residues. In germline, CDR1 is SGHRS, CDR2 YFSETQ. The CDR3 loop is CASSSEGALHF. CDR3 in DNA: TGCGCCAGCAGCTCGGAGGGGGCCCTCCACTTT.

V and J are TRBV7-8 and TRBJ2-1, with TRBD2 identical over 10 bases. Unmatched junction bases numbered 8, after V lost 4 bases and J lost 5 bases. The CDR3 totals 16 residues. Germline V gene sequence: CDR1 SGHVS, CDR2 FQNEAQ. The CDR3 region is CASSSITSGANNEQFF. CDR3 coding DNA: TGTGCCAGCAGCTCCATTACTAGCGGGGCTAACAATGAGCAGTTCTTC.

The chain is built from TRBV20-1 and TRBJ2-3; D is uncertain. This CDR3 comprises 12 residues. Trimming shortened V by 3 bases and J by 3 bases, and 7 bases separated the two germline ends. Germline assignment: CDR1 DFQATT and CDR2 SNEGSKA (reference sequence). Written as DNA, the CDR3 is TGCAGTGCTAGTAGTTTGACAGATACGCAGTATTTT. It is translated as CSASSLTDTQYF.

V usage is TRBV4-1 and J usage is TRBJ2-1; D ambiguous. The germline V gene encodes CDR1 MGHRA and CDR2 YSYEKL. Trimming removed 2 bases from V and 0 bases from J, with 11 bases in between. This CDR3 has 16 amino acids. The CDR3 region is CASSQPTESSYNEQFF. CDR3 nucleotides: TGCGCCAGCAGCCAACCAACAGAGAGCTCCTACAATGAGCAGTTCTTC.

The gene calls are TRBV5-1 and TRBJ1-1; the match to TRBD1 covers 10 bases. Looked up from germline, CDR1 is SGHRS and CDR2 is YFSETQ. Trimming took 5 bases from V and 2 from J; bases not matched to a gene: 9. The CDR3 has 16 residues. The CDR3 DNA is TGCGCCAGCAGATTAGGGACAGGGGCTAAAAACACTGAAGCTTTCTTT. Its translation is CASRLGTGAKNTEAFF.

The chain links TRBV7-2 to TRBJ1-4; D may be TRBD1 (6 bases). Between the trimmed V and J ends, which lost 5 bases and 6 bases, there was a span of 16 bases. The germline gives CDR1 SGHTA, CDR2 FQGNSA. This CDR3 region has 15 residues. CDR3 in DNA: TGTGCCAGCAGCCTCGTCTGGGGGGCTGATGAAAAACTGTTTTTT. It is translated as CASSLVWGADEKLFF.

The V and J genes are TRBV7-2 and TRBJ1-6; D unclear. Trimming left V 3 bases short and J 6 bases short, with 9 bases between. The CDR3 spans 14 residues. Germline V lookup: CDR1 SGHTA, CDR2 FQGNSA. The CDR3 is CASSFGVLNSPLHF. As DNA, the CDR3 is TGTGCCAGCAGCTTTGGGGTCCTTAATTCACCCCTCCACTTT.

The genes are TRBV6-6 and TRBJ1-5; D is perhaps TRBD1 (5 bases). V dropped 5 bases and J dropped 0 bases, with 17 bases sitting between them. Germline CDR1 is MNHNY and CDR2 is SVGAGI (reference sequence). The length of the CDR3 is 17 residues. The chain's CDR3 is CASSPGRSINSNQPQHF. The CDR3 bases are TGTGCCAGCAGTCCGGGACGGAGTATCAATAGCAATCAGCCCCAGCATTTT.

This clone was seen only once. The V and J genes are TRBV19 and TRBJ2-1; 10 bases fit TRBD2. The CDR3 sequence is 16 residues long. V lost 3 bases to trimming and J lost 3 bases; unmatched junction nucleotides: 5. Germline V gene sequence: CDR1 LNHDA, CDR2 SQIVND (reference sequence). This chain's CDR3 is CASSIRVAGGYNEQFF. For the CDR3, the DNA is TGTGCCAGTAGTATCCGGGTAGCGGGGGGCTACAATGAGCAGTTCTTC. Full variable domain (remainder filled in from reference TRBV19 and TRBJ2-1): DGGITQSPKYLFRKEGQNVTLSCEQNLNHDAMYWYRQDPGQGLRLIYYSQIVNDFQKGDIAEGYSVSREKKESFPLTVTSAQKNPTAFYLCASSIRVAGGYNEQFFGPGTRLTVL.

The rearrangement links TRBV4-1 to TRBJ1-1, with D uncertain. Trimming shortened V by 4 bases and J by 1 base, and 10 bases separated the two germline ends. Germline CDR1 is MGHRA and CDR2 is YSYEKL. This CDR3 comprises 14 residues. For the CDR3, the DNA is TGCGCCAGCAGCCTGGGGATCGAGAACACTGAAGCTTTCTTT. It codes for CASSLGIENTEAFF.

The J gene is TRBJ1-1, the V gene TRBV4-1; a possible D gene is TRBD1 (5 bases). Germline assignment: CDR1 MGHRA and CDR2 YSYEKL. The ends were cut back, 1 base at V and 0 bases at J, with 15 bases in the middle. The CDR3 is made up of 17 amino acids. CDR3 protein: CASSQVLAGVMNTEAFF. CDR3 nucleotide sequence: TGCGCCAGCAGCCAAGTGCTAGCGGGGGTCATGAACACTGAAGCTTTCTTT.